One sample yielded the 12 T cell receptor beta chains listed below, sequenced in a study of cytotoxic CD8 clonotypes in ibrutinib-treated CLL (TCRdb year 2021). Library preparation employed the immunoSEQ multiplex PCR assay. This is the immuneACCESS table as TCRdb keeps it, with only in-frame sequences that have V and J called. A part of the clones is gone; compared with another copy, unresolved V genes explain less than half, and the rest is unexplained. For this sample the table gives around 310,000 clones, of which around four fifths were detected only once. Together, the top ten hold 6.7% of the sample. Source: PBMCs, taken before ibrutinib treatment. These receptors came from a human donor with chronic lymphocytic leukemia.

On this clone itself: Additional DNA sequences in this sample encode the identical CDR3. The J gene is TRBJ1-1, the V gene TRBV6-1, with 8 bases that match TRBD1. This CDR3 spans 14 amino acids. The J segment lost 1 base and the V segment lost 4 bases, leaving 2 bases of the junction unmatched. Germline CDR1 reads MNHNS; CDR2 reads SASEGT. The DNA for the CDR3 is TGTGCCAGCAGTGTTGACAGGGGGAACACTGAAGCTTTCTTT. Protein product: CASSVDRGNTEAFF.

There are a few counts of this clone. The genes are TRBV9 and TRBJ1-2, with D unclear. The V end lost 4 bases, the J end lost 7 bases, and 17 bases lay between the germline ends. CDR3 size: 14 residues. Germline CDR1 and CDR2: SGDLS and YYNGEE. CDR3 region: CASSPSPLGSGYTF. Written as DNA, the CDR3 is TGTGCCAGCAGCCCCAGTCCCCTCGGAAGTGGCTACACCTTC.

This clone occurred once. CDR3 bases: TGCGCCAGCAGCCAAGATCCACAGGGGCGAAACTATGGCTACACCTTC. Amino acid sequence: CASSQDPQGRNYGYTF. V usage is TRBV4-3 and J usage is TRBJ1-2, with 7 positions matching TRBD1. CDR3 length: 16 residues. Germline lookup yields CDR1 LGHNA and CDR2 YSLEER. J was trimmed by 2 bases and V by 0 bases; bases with no gene match: 6.

The gene calls are TRBV12-5 and TRBJ1-2; D uncertain. Trimming left V 0 bases short and J 0 bases short, with 11 bases between. The CDR3 is 16 residues long. CDR1 and CDR2 (germline): LGHNT, FRNRAP. The CDR3 protein is CASGLVSVGTNYGYTF. DNA of the CDR3: TGTGCTAGTGGTTTGGTAAGCGTCGGTACTAACTATGGCTACACCTTC.

J is TRBJ1-1 and V is TRBV10-2; TRBD1 aligns across 8 bases. J lost 3 bases, V lost 6 bases, and 3 bases had no gene match. CDR3 size: 13 residues. Germline lookup yields CDR1 WSHSY and CDR2 SAAADI. Here the CDR3 reads CASSSGGYTEAFF. The CDR3 nucleotides read TGCGCCAGCAGCTCAGGGGGCTACACTGAAGCTTTCTTT.

The V and J genes are TRBV15 and TRBJ2-7, with TRBD2 matching 8 bases. With 1 base clipped from V and 2 bases from J, the junction kept 4 bases outside the gene matches. The CDR3 spans 15 residues. Germline V gene data show CDR1 as LNHNV and CDR2 as YYDKDF (reference sequence). The CDR3 sequence is CATSRVGTRTYEQYF. The CDR3 DNA sequence: TGTGCCACCAGCAGAGTCGGGACTAGGACCTACGAGCAGTACTTC.

The chain couples TRBV13 to TRBJ2-1; 11 bases fit TRBD2. The CDR3 has 16 residues. Unmatched junction bases numbered 9, after V lost 4 bases and J lost 7 bases. The germline V gene encodes CDR1 PRHDT and CDR2 FYEKMQ (reference sequence). CDR3 bases: TGTGCCAGCAGCTACATGGGACTAGCGGCCGTGAATGAGCAGTTCTTC. Its protein product is CASSYMGLAAVNEQFF.

This chain joins TRBV11-2 and TRBJ2-3, with D perhaps being TRBD1 or TRBD2 (5 bases each). The V end lost 5 bases, the J end lost 6 bases, and 15 bases lay between the germline ends. Per germline, CDR1 SGHAT and CDR2 FQNNGV. There are 14 residues in the CDR3. The CDR3 region has the DNA TGTGCCAGCAGCCCCGGGACGCCAGTGGATACGCAGTATTTT. It translates to CASSPGTPVDTQYF.

The chain uses TRBV27 and TRBJ1-2; tentatively, D is TRBD1 (5 bases). The germline CDR1 and CDR2 sequences are MNHEY and SMNVEV (reference sequence). Trimming removed 6 bases from V and 4 bases from J, with 12 bases in between. CDR3 length equals 13 residues. CDR3 sequence reads: CASRPAGTYGYTF. CDR3 bases: TGTGCCAGCAGGCCAGCCGGGACCTATGGCTACACCTTC.

The chain employs TRBV25-1 and TRBJ1-5, with 7 bases aligning to TRBD1. Per the germline V gene, CDR1 is MGHDK and CDR2 is SYGVNS. The length of the CDR3 is 15 residues. Trimming took 6 bases from V and 0 from J; bases not matched to a gene: 5. CDR3 region: CASRAGGGSNQPQHF. The CDR3 coding sequence is TGTGCCAGCAGGGCAGGGGGTGGTAGCAATCAGCCCCAGCATTTT.

The table lists this clone with a count of one. This sequence joins TRBV7-2 and TRBJ2-7; tentative D call: TRBD2 (5 bases). Germline V gene lookup returns CDR1 SGHTA and CDR2 FQGNSA. The V end was cut by 3 bases, the J end by 5 bases, with 14 bases between. The CDR3 has 14 amino acids. CDR3 DNA: TGTGCCAGCAGCTTCAATCCAACGGGGAACGAGCAGTACTTC. This gives the protein CASSFNPTGNEQYF.

V gene TRBV7-7 combines with J gene TRBJ2-5; tentative D call: TRBD1 (6 bases). The CDR3 consists of 15 residues. The V gene's germline CDR1 is SSHAT and CDR2 FNYEAQ (reference sequence). Trimming removed 4 bases from V and 3 bases from J, with 15 bases in between. CDR3 nucleotide sequence: TGTGCCAGCAGCTACGGGCAGGGGTGGGAAGAGACCCAGTACTTC. This gives the protein CASSYGQGWEETQYF.